Shown below are 13 T cell receptor beta chains from a single sample sequenced in a study. TCRdb passed the RT-PCR reads through MiXCR, listing each CDR3 protein once. The data contain hundreds of thousands of distinct CDR3 sequences, 13% to 15% of them singletons. The sequenced material came from memory CD4+ T cells from blood. These receptors all stem from a female donor in good health, serving as a healthy control.

This chain connects TRBV5-1 to TRBJ2-7, with 9 bases matching TRBD1. The CDR3 totals 16 residues. V lost 7 bases and J lost 0; bases outside the gene matches: 11. Germline CDR1 and CDR2: SGHRS and YFSETQ. CDR3 sequence reads: CASARTGGSHSYEQYF. The DNA for the CDR3 is TGCGCCAGCGCTAGAACAGGGGGCTCCCACTCCTACGAGCAGTACTTC.

V usage is TRBV5-1 and J usage is TRBJ2-5; 10 bases align to TRBD1. After removal of 2 bases from V and 5 bases from J, the junction contained 6 bases not matched to a gene. The length of the CDR3 is 15 residues. Germline V gene data show CDR1 as SGHRS and CDR2 as YFSETQ. CDR3 residues: CASSLLTDRGETQYF. DNA of the CDR3: TGCGCCAGCAGCTTATTAACGGACAGGGGGGAGACCCAGTACTTC. Together with reference TRBV5-1 and TRBJ2-5, the CDR3 gives the full variable domain: KAGVTQTPRYLIKTRGQQVTLSCSPISGHRSVSWYQQTPGQGLQFLFEYFSETQRNKGNFPGRFSGRQFSNSRSEMNVSTLELGDSALYLCASSLLTDRGETQYFGPGTRLLVL.

This clonotype was seen many times. The V and J genes are TRBV20-1 and TRBJ1-4, with 10 bases that match TRBD1. V dropped 2 bases and J dropped 8; count of bases not matched to a gene: 14. The CDR3 has 17 amino acids. Germline V CDR1 and CDR2: DFQATT, SNEGSKA (reference sequence). DNA for the CDR3: TGCAGTGCTAGACCGGGACAGGGGAGAGGGGAGTGGGAAAAACTGTTTTTT. This translates into CSARPGQGRGEWEKLFF.

The rearrangement joins TRBV20-1 to TRBJ2-7; D is unresolved. The V gene's germline CDR1 is DFQATT and CDR2 SNEGSKA (reference sequence). CDR3 length: 13 amino acids. V was shortened by 5 bases and J by 0 bases, with 11 bases between the two germline ends. The CDR3 DNA follows: TGCAGTGCTGGAACTGTGGGCTCCTACGAGCAGTACTTC. Translated, it gives CSAGTVGSYEQYF.

In its sample, this clonotype was seen a few times. The V call is TRBV25-1, the J call TRBJ2-7, with a possible D match to TRBD1 (6 bases). Germline lookup yields CDR1 MGHDK and CDR2 SYGVNS. The CDR3 has 14 residues. V was trimmed by 8 bases and J by 1 base, leaving 15 bases between them. The CDR3 coding sequence is TGTGCCAGCCCAAGGGGGAAACGGTCCTACGAGCAGTACTTC. Its protein product is CASPRGKRSYEQYF.

The J gene is TRBJ2-2, the V gene TRBV10-3; 7 positions match TRBD1. The CDR3 spans 15 residues. Germline values: CDR1 ENHRY, CDR2 SYGVKD. The V gene end was trimmed by 6 bases and the J gene end by 5 bases; junction bases not matched to a gene: 9. CDR3 coding DNA: TGTGCCATCAGGGCCGGACAGGTGAAAACCGGGGAGCTGTTTTTT. Residues: CAIRAGQVKTGELFF.

This clonotype was seen more than once but under ten times. The chain has TRBV5-1 and TRBJ2-7, with D perhaps matching TRBD2 (5 bases). Per germline, CDR1 SGHRS and CDR2 YFSETQ. V lost 0 bases to trimming and J lost 3 bases, with 10 bases between them. The CDR3 sequence is 14 residues long. The CDR3 region is CASSLENGNYEQYF. The CDR3 coding sequence is TGCGCCAGCAGCTTGGAGAACGGGAACTACGAGCAGTACTTC.

As DNA, the CDR3 is TGTGCCAGCAGCCCAGGACAGGGGGAGGAAAAACTGTTTTTT. Its translation is CASSPGQGEEKLFF. V is TRBV7-2 and J is TRBJ1-4; 10 bases fit TRBD1. V dropped 5 bases and J dropped 8; count of bases not matched to a gene: 5. This CDR3 has 14 residues. CDR1 SGHTA and CDR2 FQGNSA come from the germline V gene.

This clonotype was recorded many times. This chain uses TRBV29-1 with TRBJ1-1; a possible D gene is TRBD1 (6 bases). Between the trimmed V and J ends, which lost 4 bases and 4 bases, there was a span of 13 bases. The CDR3 has 13 amino acids. CDR1 and CDR2 from the germline V gene are SQVTM and ANQGSEA. The CDR3 spells CSVVVGGFTEAFF. The CDR3 DNA is TGCAGCGTTGTAGTGGGGGGCTTCACTGAAGCTTTCTTT.

This clonotype was detected a few times. The chain is built from TRBV12-3 or TRBV12-4 and TRBJ1-1; 7 nucleotides align to TRBD1. This CDR3 contains 14 residues. After removal of 5 bases from V and 6 bases from J, the junction contained 9 bases not matched to a gene. CDR3 sequence reads: CASSRTGEGAEAFF. In DNA, the CDR3 is TGTGCCAGCAGTCGAACAGGGGAGGGAGCTGAAGCTTTCTTT.

This clonotype was observed many times. The chain uses TRBV4-1 and TRBJ1-3, with D unresolved. From germline, CDR1 is MGHRA and CDR2 YSYEKL. This CDR3 has 16 residues. V was clipped by 1 base and J by 0 bases, with 10 bases between them. CDR3 in DNA: TGCGCCAGCAGCCAAGGCGAGCACCGCTCTGGAAACACCATATATTTT. This sequence encodes CASSQGEHRSGNTIYF.

This clonotype was observed many times. V is TRBV12-3 or TRBV12-4 and J is TRBJ1-4; 10 nucleotides match TRBD1. V gave up 5 bases and J gave up 10 bases; unmatched junction bases: 10. The CDR3 consists of 15 residues. The CDR3 bases are TGTGCCAGCAGTGGCAAGGGACAGGGGTCGGCAAAACTGTTTTTT. Translating it yields CASSGKGQGSAKLFF.

At least ten counts were recorded for this clonotype. CDR3: CAIKAGAQETQYF. In nucleotides, the CDR3 is TGTGCCATCAAGGCAGGGGCCCAAGAGACCCAGTACTTC. The rearrangement links TRBV10-3 to TRBJ2-5; possibly TRBD1 for D (6 bases). V was trimmed by 7 bases and J by 1 base, leaving 10 bases between them. This CDR3 has 13 amino acids. CDR1 is ENHRY and CDR2 is SYGVKD in the germline V gene.